This TCR beta chain comes out of a study of regulatory T cells in long-lasting Graves disease. Study-wide points: Comparison showed that persistent patients shared more public clonotypes (about 3,000) than new patients (966). Newly diagnosed patients had higher TCR diversity than persistent Graves' patients did. The analysis examined peripheral blood only and excluded thyroid tissue.

V was pared by 4 bases and J by 5 bases, with 19 bases between. Germline V gives CDR1 SGDLS, CDR2 YYNGEE. CDR3 length equals 15 residues. Combining iRepertoire HTBI primers with Arm-PCR of CDR3 regions, the authors built TCR beta libraries. TCRdb reprocessed the multiplex PCR reads with MiXCR, giving one entry per CDR3 protein. The sample lists 300,000 to 450,000 distinct CDR3 sequences, about 14% seen once, with about a fifth in the top ten. As for time point: newly diagnosed GD, antithyroid drugs for less than 3 months. TCR sequences were obtained from RNA taken from PBMCs. In its sample, this clonotype was seen many times. The antigen is not known.

Sequencing was performed on peripheral blood mononuclear cells (PBMCs), taken at new diagnosis, from a patient treated with antithyroid drugs. The chain combines TRBV9 with TRBJ2-7; D may be TRBD1 (7 bases). This receptor was taken from a female donor with Graves disease. DNA of the CDR3: TGTGCCAGCAGCCCCACGCCGACAGGGAGGAACGAGCAGTACTTC. Amino acid sequence: CASSPTPTGRNEQYF.